This entry features one T cell receptor (beta chain) sequence. The data were taken from a study of CD8+ T cells in alopecia areata. On the study more broadly: Treated patients took oral tofacitinib at 5 to 10 mg twice daily.

V was shortened by 3 bases and J by 2 bases, with 5 bases between the two germline ends. The CDR3 spans 12 residues. Per germline, CDR1 GTSNPN and CDR2 SVGIG (reference sequence). cDNA reverse transcribed from extracted RNA served as the sequencing template. The table came from immunoSEQ multiplex PCR; TCRdb's copy has only in-frame clones and leaves some out. Of 150,000 to 200,000 clones in the sample, 50% to 60% were seen once. It was from alopecia areata patients that lesional scalp punch biopsies and peripheral blood were collected. This TCR derives from a human donor with alopecia areata. Sequencing was performed on CD4+ T cells sorted from blood, taken at week 0. The genes are TRBV30 and TRBJ1-5; D is undetermined. CDR3 in DNA: TGTGCCTGGAGAAAGGGCAATCAGCCCCAGCATTTT. Protein product: CAWRKGNQPQHF.